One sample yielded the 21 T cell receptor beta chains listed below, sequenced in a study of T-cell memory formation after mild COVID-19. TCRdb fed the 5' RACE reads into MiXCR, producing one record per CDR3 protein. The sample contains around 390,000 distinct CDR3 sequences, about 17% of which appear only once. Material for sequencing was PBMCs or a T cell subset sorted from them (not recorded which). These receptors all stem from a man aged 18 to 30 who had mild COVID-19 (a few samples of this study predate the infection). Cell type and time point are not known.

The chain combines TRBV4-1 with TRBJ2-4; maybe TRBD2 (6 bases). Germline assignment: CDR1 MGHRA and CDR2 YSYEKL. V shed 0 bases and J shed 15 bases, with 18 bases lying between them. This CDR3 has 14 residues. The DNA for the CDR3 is TGCGCCAGCAGCCAAGATTTGGGACTCCCCGCCCGGTACTTC. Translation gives CASSQDLGLPARYF.

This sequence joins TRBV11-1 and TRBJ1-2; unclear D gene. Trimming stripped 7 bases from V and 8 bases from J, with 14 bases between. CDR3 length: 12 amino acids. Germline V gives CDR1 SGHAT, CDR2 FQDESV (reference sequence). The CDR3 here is CASTSYRGGYTF. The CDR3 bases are TGTGCCAGCACCTCGTATCGGGGAGGCTACACCTTC.

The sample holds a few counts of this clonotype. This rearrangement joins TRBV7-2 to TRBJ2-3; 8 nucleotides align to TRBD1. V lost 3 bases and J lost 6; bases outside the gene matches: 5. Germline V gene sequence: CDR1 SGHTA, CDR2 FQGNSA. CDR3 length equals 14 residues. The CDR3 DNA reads TGTGCCAGCAGCTTCGGGACAGGATACGATACGCAGTATTTT. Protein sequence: CASSFGTGYDTQYF.

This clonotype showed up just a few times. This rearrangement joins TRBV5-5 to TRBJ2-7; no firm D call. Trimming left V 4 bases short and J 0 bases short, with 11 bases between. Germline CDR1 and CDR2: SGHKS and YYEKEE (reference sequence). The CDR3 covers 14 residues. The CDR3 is CASSPTDYSYEQYF. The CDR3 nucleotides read TGTGCCAGCAGCCCGACTGATTACTCCTACGAGCAGTACTTC.

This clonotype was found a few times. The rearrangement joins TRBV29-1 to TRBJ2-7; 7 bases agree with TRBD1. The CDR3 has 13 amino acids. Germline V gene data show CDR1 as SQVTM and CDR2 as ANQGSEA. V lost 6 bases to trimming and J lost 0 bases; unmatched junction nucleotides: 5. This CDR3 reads CSVMQGDSYEQYF. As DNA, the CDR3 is TGCAGCGTGATGCAGGGGGACTCCTACGAGCAGTACTTC.

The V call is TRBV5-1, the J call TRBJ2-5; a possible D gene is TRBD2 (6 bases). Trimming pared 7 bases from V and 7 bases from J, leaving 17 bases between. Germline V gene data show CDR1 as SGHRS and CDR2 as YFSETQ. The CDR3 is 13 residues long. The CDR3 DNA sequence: TGCGCCAGCGAAGGAGAGGAGGGAGGGACCCAGTACTTC. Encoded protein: CASEGEEGGTQYF.

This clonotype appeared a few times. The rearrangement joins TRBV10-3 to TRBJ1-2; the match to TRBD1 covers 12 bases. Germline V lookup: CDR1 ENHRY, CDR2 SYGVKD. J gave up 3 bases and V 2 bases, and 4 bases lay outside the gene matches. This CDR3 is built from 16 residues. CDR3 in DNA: TGTGCCATCAGTGAGCGGGACAGGGGGCTTGACTATGGCTACACCTTC. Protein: CAISERDRGLDYGYTF.

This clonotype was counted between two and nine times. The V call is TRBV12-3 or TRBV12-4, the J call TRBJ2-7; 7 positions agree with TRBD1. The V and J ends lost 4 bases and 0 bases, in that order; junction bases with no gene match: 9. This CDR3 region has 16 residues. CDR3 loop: CASSWGPPGGSYEQYF. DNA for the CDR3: TGTGCCAGCAGTTGGGGTCCGCCAGGGGGCTCCTACGAGCAGTACTTC.

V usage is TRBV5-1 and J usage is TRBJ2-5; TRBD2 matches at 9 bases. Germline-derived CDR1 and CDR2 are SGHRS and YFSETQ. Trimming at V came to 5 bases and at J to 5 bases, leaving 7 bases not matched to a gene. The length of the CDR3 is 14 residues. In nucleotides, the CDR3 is TGCGCCAGCAGTGCGGGGGGGCCCGTGGAGACCCAGTACTTC. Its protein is CASSAGGPVETQYF.

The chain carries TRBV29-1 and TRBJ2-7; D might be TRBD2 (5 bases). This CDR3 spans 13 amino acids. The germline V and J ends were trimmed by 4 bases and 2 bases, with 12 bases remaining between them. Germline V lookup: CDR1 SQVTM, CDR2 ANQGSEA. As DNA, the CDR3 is TGCAGCGTTGTCGGGGTTCGGACCTACGAGCAGTACTTC. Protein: CSVVGVRTYEQYF.

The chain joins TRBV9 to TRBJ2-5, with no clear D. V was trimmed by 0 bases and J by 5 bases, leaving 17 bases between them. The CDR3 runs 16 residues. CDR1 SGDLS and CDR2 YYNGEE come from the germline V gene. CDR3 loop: CASSVGKSPFVETQYF. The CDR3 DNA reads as TGTGCCAGCAGCGTAGGCAAAAGCCCCTTCGTCGAGACCCAGTACTTC.

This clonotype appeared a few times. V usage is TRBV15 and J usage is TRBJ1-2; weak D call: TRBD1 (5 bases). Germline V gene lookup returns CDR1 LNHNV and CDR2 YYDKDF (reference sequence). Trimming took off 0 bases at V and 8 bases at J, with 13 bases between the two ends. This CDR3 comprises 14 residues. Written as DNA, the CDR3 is TGTGCCACCAGCAGAGAGGGGGGGACCCTCGGCTACACCTTC. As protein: CATSREGGTLGYTF.

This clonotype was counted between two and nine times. CDR3 bases: TGTGCCAGCACCGCCTACTCCTATGGCTACACCTTC. Translation: CASTAYSYGYTF. The chain uses TRBV5-6 and TRBJ1-2; the D is unclear. V shed 6 bases and J shed 4 bases, with 10 bases lying between them. The CDR3 has 12 amino acids. CDR1 and CDR2 (germline): SGHDT, YYEEEE.

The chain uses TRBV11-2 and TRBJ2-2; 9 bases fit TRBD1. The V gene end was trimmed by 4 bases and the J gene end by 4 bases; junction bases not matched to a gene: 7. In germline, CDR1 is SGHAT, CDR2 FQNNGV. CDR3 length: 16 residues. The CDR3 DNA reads TGTGCCAGCAGCTCTTACGGACAGGGGTCCACCGGGGAGCTGTTTTTT. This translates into CASSSYGQGSTGELFF.

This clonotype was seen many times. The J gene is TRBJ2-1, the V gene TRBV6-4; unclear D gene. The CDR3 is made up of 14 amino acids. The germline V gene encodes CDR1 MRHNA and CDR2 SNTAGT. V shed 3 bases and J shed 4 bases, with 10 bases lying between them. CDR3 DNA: TGTGCCAGCAGTGAAACAGTAGATTACAATGAGCAGTTCTTC. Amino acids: CASSETVDYNEQFF.

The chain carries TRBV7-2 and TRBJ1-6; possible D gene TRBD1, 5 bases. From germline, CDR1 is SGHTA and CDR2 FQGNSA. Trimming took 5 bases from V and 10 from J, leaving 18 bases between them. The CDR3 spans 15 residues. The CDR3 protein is CASSAREGWDSPLHF. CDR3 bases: TGTGCCAGCAGCGCCAGGGAGGGATGGGACTCACCCCTCCACTTT.

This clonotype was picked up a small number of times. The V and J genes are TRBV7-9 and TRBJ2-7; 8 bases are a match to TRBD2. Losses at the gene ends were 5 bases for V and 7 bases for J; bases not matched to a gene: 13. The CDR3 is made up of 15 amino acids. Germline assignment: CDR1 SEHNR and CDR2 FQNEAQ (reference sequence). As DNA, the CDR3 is TGTGCCAGCAGCCCCCGGGGGGGCCCGTCGGATGAGCAGTACTTC. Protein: CASSPRGGPSDEQYF.

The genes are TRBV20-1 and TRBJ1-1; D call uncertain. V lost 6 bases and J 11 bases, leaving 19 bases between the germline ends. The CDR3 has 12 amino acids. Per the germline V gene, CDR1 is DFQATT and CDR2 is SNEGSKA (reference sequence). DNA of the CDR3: TGCAGTGCCGACAAGAGAGGAAACGTCGCTTTCTTT. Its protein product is CSADKRGNVAFF.

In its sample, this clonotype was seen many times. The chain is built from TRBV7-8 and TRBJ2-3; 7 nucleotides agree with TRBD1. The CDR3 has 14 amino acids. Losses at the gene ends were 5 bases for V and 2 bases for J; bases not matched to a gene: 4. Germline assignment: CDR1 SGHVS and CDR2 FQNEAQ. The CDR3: CASSPDRATDTQYF. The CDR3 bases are TGTGCCAGCAGCCCAGACAGGGCCACAGATACGCAGTATTTT.

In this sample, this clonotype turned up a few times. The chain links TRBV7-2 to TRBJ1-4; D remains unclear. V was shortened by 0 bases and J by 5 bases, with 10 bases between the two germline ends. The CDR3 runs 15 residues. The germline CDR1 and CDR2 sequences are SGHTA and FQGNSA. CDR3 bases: TGTGCCAGCAGCTTAGCGGCAGGCCTAAATGAAAAACTGTTTTTT. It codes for CASSLAAGLNEKLFF. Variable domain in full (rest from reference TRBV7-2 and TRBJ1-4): GAGVSQSPSNKVTEKGKDVELRCDPISGHTALYWYRQSLGQGLEFLIYFQGNSAPDKSGLPSDRFSAERTGGSVSTLTIQRTQQEDSAVYLCASSLAAGLNEKLFFGSGTQLSVL.

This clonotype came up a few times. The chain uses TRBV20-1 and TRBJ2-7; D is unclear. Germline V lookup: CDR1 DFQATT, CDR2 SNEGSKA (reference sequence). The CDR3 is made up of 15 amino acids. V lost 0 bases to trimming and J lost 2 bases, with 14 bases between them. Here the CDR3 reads CSARDPKLGAYEQYV. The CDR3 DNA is TGCAGTGCTAGAGACCCAAAGCTAGGTGCCTACGAGCAGTACGTC.